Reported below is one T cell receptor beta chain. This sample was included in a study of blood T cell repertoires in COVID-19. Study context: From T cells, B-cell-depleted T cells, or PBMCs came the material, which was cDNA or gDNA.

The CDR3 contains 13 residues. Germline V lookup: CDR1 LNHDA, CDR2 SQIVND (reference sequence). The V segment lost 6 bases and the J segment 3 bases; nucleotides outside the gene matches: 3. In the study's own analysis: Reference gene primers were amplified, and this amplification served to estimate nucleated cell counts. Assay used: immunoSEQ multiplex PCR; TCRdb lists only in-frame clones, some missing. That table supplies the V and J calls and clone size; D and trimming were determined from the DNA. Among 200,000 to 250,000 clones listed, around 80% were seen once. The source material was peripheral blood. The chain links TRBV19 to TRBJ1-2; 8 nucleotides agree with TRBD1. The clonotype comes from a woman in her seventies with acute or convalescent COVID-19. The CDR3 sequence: CASSPTGDYGYTF. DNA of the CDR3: TGTGCCAGTAGCCCGACAGGGGACTATGGCTACACCTTC.